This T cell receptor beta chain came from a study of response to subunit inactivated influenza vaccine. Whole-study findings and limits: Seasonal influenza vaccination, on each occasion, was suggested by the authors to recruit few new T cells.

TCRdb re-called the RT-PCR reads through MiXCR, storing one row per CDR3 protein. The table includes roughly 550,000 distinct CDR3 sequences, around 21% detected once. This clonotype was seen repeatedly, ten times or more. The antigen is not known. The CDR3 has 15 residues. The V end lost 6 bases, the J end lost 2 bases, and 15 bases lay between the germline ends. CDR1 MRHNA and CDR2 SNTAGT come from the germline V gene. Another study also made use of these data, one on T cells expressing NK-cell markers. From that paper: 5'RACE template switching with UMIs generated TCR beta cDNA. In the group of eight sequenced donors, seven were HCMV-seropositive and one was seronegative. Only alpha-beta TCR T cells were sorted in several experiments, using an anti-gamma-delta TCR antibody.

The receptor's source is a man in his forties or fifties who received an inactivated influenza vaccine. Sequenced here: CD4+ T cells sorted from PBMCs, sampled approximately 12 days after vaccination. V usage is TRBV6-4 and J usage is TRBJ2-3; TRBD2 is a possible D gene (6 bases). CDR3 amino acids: CASRDSGSNTDTQYF. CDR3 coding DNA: TGTGCCAGCAGGGATAGCGGCTCTAACACAGATACGCAGTATTTT.